This TCR beta chain was sequenced for a study of vaccination and CD4 T cells after COVID-19. Cultured CD4+ T-cell DNA underwent Oncomine TCR Beta short-read sequencing. Once CD4+ T cells had been cultured, genomic DNA was extracted from them. TCRdb ran MiXCR on the PCR reads and lists one entry per CDR3 protein. The top ten clones hold 20% of a sample with 15,000 to 19,000 distinct CDR3 sequences, about 40% of them seen once. Treatment in this sample: approximately nine-day PBMC culture with coronavirus spike peptide pools or control peptides (ViraFEST assay). Whole-study results and caveats: Spike mono-reactivity marked 304 of 307 vaccine-specific clones in convalescent patients.

In its sample, this clonotype was seen a few times. Its antigen is unknown. At one of its ends the junction is not consistent with the germline gene, which may arise from a read error. The CDR3 totals 15 residues. Looked up from germline, CDR1 is LNHNV and CDR2 is YYDKDF (reference sequence). The chain uses TRBV15 and TRBJ2-5; TRBD2 might be the D (6 bases). The TCR originated in a human donor with COVID-19. The sample taken for sequencing was cultured CD4+ T cells from blood. DNA for the CDR3: TGTGCCACCAGCGGAGACGGACTAAGAGGAGAGACCCAGTACTTC. It specifies CATSGDGLRGETQYF.